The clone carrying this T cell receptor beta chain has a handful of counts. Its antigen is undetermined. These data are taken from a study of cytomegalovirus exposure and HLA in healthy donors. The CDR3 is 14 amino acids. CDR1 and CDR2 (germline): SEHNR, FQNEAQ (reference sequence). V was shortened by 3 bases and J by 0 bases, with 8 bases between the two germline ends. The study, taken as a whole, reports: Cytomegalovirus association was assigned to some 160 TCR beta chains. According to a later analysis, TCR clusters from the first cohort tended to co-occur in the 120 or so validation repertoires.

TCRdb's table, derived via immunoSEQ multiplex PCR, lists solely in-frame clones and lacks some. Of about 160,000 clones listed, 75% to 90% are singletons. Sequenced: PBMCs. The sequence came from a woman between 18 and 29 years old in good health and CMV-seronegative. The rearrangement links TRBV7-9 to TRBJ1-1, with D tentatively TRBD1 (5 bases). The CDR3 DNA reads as TGTGCCAGCAGCTTCGGGGACTTGAACACTGAAGCTTTCTTT. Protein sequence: CASSFGDLNTEAFF.